This record covers a single T cell receptor (beta chain). Clinical symptoms, serum thyroxine and TRAb, thyroid ultrasound and orbital computed tomography together formed the diagnostic basis. Researchers took RNA transcripts and amplified the TCR beta CDR3 regions from them. The primer set for the first-round RT-PCR of the TCR CDR3 was HTBI. TCRdb independently ran MiXCR on the multiplex PCR reads; one entry per CDR3 protein. The profile covers over 500,000 distinct CDR3 sequences, with roughly 15% appearing a single time and 25% to 30% taken by the ten largest. Trimming pared 3 bases from V and 1 base from J, leaving 12 bases between. CDR3 length equals 15 residues. This entry belongs to a study of T cells in Graves' hyperthyroidism and ophthalmopathy.

The specimen sequenced was blood. The rearrangement uses TRBV12-3 or TRBV12-4 and TRBJ1-2; perhaps TRBD1 as D (5 bases). The source of this sequence is a young woman with Graves' ophthalmopathy. CDR3 amino acids: CASSFSAGNNYGYTF. Written as DNA, the CDR3 is TGTGCCAGCAGTTTCTCCGCAGGGAATAACTATGGCTACACCTTC.